The 11 T cell receptor beta chains reported below all come from one sample, sequenced in a study of Tregs in tolerant kidney transplant recipients. The table came from immunoSEQ multiplex PCR; TCRdb's copy has only in-frame clones and leaves some out. The repertoire has around 85,000 clones, under 95% of them found once; the top ten carry 0.34%. The sample here was Tregs from blood, taken before the transplant. These receptors were taken from a human donor who received a combined kidney and bone marrow transplant.

The gene calls are TRBV6-1 and TRBJ2-7, with D unresolved. The germline V gene encodes CDR1 MNHNS and CDR2 SASEGT. V lost 3 bases and J 6 bases, leaving 12 bases between the germline ends. The CDR3 is 13 amino acids. CDR3: CASSDRLTSEQYF. CDR3 nucleotide sequence: TGTGCCAGCAGTGACAGGTTAACGAGCGAGCAGTACTTC.

This rearrangement joins TRBV7-2 to TRBJ2-7; possibly TRBD2 for D (5 bases). The V end was cut by 5 bases, the J end by 7 bases, with 15 bases between. Germline assignment: CDR1 SGHTA and CDR2 FQGNSA. The CDR3 spans 13 residues. CDR3 region: CASSLGVAGEQYF. In DNA form, the CDR3 reads TGTGCCAGCAGCCTCGGGGTCGCTGGGGAGCAGTACTTC.

The rearrangement uses TRBV5-1 and TRBJ2-7; tentative D call: TRBD1 (6 bases). The CDR3 extends over 13 amino acids. V shed 5 bases and J shed 2 bases, with 11 bases lying between them. In germline, CDR1 is SGHRS, CDR2 YFSETQ. CDR3: CASSRGQTYEQYF. DNA of the CDR3: TGCGCCAGCAGTCGCGGACAGACCTACGAGCAGTACTTC.

Of note for this clone: At the DNA level, this CDR3 is encoded by other sequences in the same sample as well. The V call is TRBV5-1, the J call TRBJ1-1; 8 bases align to TRBD1. This CDR3 comprises 13 residues. Germline CDR1 SGHRS, CDR2 YFSETQ. Trimming removed 2 bases from V and 5 bases from J; junction bases left unmatched: 2. The CDR3 DNA reads TGCGCCAGCAGCTTACAGGGGGATACTGAAGCTTTCTTT. Encoded protein: CASSLQGDTEAFF.

The V call is TRBV7-8, the J call TRBJ1-5, with 7 bases aligning to TRBD1. V shed 4 bases, J shed 1 base, and the junction held 4 bases outside the gene matches. This CDR3 spans 15 amino acids. CDR1 and CDR2 (germline): SGHVS, FQNEAQ. DNA for the CDR3: TGTGCCAGCAGCTCTCTACAGGGGAGCAATCAGCCCCAGCATTTT. This encodes CASSSLQGSNQPQHF.

This clone was detected only once. This chain joins TRBV6-1 and TRBJ2-1; TRBD2 is a possible D gene (6 bases). Looked up from germline, CDR1 is MNHNS and CDR2 is SASEGT. The CDR3 totals 15 residues. V dropped 0 bases and J dropped 13 bases, with 19 bases sitting between them. The CDR3 sequence: CASSEARLATHPQFF. As DNA, the CDR3 is TGTGCCAGCAGTGAAGCTCGGCTAGCGACCCATCCCCAGTTCTTC.

This chain joins TRBV28 and TRBJ2-5; the D gene is possibly TRBD1 (5 bases). The DNA matches TRBJ2-7 better at its end, which makes the J call doubtful. Germline V gene lookup returns CDR1 MDHEN and CDR2 SYDVKM. CDR3 length equals 15 residues. CDR3 DNA: TGTGCCAGCAGTCGGTCGGCGAGACAGCCCTACGAGCAGTACTTC. It yields the protein CASSRSARQPYEQYF.

The chain joins TRBV7-9 to TRBJ2-3; D call uncertain. CDR1 SEHNR and CDR2 FQNEAQ come from the germline V gene (reference sequence). Trimming removed 0 bases at V and 0 bases at J, with 7 bases between. This CDR3 spans 15 amino acids. CDR3 nucleotides: TGTGCCAGCAGCTTAGCTATGGGAAGCACAGATACGCAGTATTTT. Amino acids: CASSLAMGSTDTQYF.

The gene calls are TRBV19 and TRBJ2-1; possibly TRBD2 for D (5 bases). CDR3 length: 15 residues. The germline V and J ends were trimmed by 5 bases and 0 bases, with 11 bases remaining between them. Germline CDR1 is LNHDA and CDR2 is SQIVND (reference sequence). In DNA, the CDR3 is TGTGCCAGTAGTGTAGCGCTGAGCTCCTACAATGAGCAGTTCTTC. This encodes CASSVALSSYNEQFF.

V and J are TRBV6-5 and TRBJ2-7, with TRBD1 matching 9 bases. In germline, CDR1 is MNHEY, CDR2 SVGAGI. This CDR3 comprises 12 residues. Trimming cost V 7 bases and J 4 bases; bases outside gene matches: 2. The CDR3 nucleotides read TGTGCCAGCACGACAGGGGGGTACGAGCAGTACTTC. This gives the protein CASTTGGYEQYF.

The chain recombines TRBV6-1 with TRBJ2-5; 13 bases map to TRBD2. Germline CDR1 and CDR2: MNHNS and SASEGT. The V and J ends lost 8 bases and 3 bases, in that order; junction bases with no gene match: 6. The CDR3 is made up of 15 amino acids. The CDR3, as DNA: TGTGCCAGCTCCGGGACTAGCGGGGCCAAAGAGACCCAGTACTTC. Translated, it gives CASSGTSGAKETQYF.